The rows below give T cell receptor beta chains drawn from one sample of a study of OX40 agonist ivuxolimab in advanced cancers. Profiling relied on immunoSEQ multiplex PCR, and the TCRdb table lists in-frame clones only, not all of them. The top ten clones hold about 4% of a sample with tens of thousands of clones, about 85% of them seen once. Sequencing was performed on CD4+ or CD8+ T cells sorted from blood, taken in a trial of the OX40 agonist ivuxolimab. The receptors derive from an adult with an advanced solid tumor such as melanoma, head and neck, liver or kidney cancer. CDR3s include the opening cysteine and the closing phenylalanine or tryptophan. A D gene is named only where the DNA matches it firmly. Rows give clone size only sometimes, using once, few, many, or a class for an expanded clone.

NA,TRBJ1-6,TRBV9,TRBD1,CASSRGQGDSPLHF,TGTGCCAGCAGCCGGGGACAGGGAGACTCACCCCTCCACTTT
NA,TRBJ1-1,TRBV6-6,NA,CASTDGSDTEAFF,TGTGCCAGCACCGACGGCAGTGACACTGAAGCTTTCTTT
NA,TRBJ2-1,TRBV14,NA,CASSFGGQVEQFF,TGTGCCAGCAGCTTTGGGGGGCAGGTTGAGCAGTTCTTC
NA,TRBJ2-1,TRBV10-1,NA,CASSGTGAYNEQFF,TGCGCCAGCAGTGGGACGGGCGCCTACAATGAGCAGTTCTTC
NA,TRBJ2-1,TRBV7-9,NA,CASSLPPPYNEQFF,TGTGCCAGCAGCCTCCCTCCGCCCTACAATGAGCAGTTCTTC
NA,TRBJ2-3,TRBV5-1,NA,CASSSQDSSTDTQYF,TGCGCCAGCAGCTCACAGGACTCGAGCACAGATACGCAGTATTTT
NA,TRBJ1-2,TRBV5-4,NA,CASRYGRSNYGYTF,TGTGCCAGCAGGTATGGACGGAGTAACTATGGCTACACCTTC
NA,TRBJ1-1,TRBV19,NA,CASSTQLPGTEAFF,TGTGCCAGTAGTACACAGCTCCCCGGAACTGAAGCTTTCTTT
NA,TRBJ1-1,TRBV5-4,TRBD1,CASSQEGGRTEAFF,TGTGCCAGCAGCCAAGAAGGGGGCCGGACTGAAGCTTTCTTT
NA,TRBJ2-1,TRBV20-1,NA,CSARSLVEQFF,TGCAGTGCTAGATCGCTAGTTGAGCAGTTCTTC
few,TRBJ2-1,TRBV6-1,NA,CASSERRQRTFF,TGTGCCAGCAGTGAAAGGAGACAAAGGACGTTCTTC
few,TRBJ1-5,TRBV28,NA,CASSPWQGVSNQPQHF,TGTGCCAGCAGCCCATGGCAGGGTGTTAGCAATCAGCCCCAGCATTTT
NA,TRBJ1-5,TRBV6-6,NA,CASTQDVLGPQHF,TGTGCCAGCACCCAAGACGTCCTGGGGCCCCAGCATTTT
NA,TRBJ2-7,TRBV18,NA,CASSVTTGSSYEQYF,TGTGCCAGCTCAGTCACTACAGGGTCCTCCTACGAGCAGTACTTC